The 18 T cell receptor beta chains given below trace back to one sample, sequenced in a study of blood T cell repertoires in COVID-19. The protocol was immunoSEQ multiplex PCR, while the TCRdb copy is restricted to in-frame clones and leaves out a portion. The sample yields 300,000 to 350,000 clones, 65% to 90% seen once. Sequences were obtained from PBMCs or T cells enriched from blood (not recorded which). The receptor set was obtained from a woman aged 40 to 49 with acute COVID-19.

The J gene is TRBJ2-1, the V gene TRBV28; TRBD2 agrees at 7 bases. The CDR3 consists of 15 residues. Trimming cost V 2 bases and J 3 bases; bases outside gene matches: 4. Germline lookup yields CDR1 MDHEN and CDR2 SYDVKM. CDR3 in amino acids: CASSLIGGSYNEQFF. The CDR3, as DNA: TGTGCCAGCAGTTTAATCGGCGGGAGCTACAATGAGCAGTTCTTC. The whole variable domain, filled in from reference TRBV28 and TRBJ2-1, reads DVKVTQSSRYLVKRTGEKVFLECVQDMDHENMFWYRQDPGLGLRLIYFSYDVKMKEKGDIPEGYSVSREKKERFSLILESASTNQTSMYLCASSLIGGSYNEQFFGPGTRLTVL.

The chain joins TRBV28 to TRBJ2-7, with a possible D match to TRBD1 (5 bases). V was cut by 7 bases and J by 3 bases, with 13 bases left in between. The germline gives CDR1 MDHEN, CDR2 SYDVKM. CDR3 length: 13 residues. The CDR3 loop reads CASTQQVNYEQYF. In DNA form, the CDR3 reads TGTGCCAGCACCCAACAGGTTAACTACGAGCAGTACTTC. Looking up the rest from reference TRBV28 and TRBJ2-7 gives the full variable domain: DVKVTQSSRYLVKRTGEKVFLECVQDMDHENMFWYRQDPGLGLRLIYFSYDVKMKEKGDIPEGYSVSREKKERFSLILESASTNQTSMYLCASTQQVNYEQYFGPGTRLTVT.

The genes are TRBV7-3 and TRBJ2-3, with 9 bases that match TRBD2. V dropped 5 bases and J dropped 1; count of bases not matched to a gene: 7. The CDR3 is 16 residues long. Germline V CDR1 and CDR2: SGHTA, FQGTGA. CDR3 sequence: CASSPGASGGTDTQYF. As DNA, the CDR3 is TGTGCCAGCAGCCCAGGCGCTAGCGGGGGCACAGATACGCAGTATTTT.

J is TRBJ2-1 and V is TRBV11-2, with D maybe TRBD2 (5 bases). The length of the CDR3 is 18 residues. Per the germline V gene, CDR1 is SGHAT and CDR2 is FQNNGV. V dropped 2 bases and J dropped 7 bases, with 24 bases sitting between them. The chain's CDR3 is CASSLLPGSIRVGNEQFF. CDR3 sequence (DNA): TGTGCCAGCAGCTTATTACCGGGAAGTATCCGGGTTGGGAATGAGCAGTTCTTC.

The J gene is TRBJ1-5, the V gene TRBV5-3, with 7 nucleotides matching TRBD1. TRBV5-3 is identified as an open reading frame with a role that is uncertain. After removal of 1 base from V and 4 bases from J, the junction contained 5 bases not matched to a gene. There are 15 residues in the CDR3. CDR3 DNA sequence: TGTGCCAGAAGCTTGCAGACAGGGTTTAATCAGCCCCAGCATTTT. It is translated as CARSLQTGFNQPQHF.

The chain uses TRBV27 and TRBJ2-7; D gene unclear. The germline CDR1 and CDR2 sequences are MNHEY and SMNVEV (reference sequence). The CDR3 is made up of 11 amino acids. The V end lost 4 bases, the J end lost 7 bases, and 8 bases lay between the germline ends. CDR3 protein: CASSSPREQYF. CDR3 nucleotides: TGTGCCAGCAGTTCCCCCCGGGAGCAGTACTTC.

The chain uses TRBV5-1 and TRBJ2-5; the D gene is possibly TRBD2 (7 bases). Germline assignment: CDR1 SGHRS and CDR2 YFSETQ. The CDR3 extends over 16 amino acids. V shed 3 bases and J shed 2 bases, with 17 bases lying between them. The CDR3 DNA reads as TGCGCCAGCAGCTGGGGACACTCGGGAGGACAAGAGACCCAGTACTTC. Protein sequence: CASSWGHSGGQETQYF.

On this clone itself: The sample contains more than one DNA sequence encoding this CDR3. The DNA for the CDR3 is TGTGCCAGCTCACCAACGGCTAACTATGGCTACACCTTC. Its protein is CASSPTANYGYTF. The chain is built from TRBV18 and TRBJ1-2, with no clear D. Germline CDR1 KGHSH, CDR2 LQKENI. V shed 2 bases and J shed 0 bases, with 4 bases lying between them. CDR3 length: 13 residues.

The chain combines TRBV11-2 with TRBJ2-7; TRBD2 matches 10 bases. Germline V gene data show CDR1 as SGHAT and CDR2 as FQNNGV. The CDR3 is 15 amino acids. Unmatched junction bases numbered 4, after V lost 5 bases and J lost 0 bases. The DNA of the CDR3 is TGTGCCAGCAGCCAGATAGCGGGGGGCTCCTACGAGCAGTACTTC. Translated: CASSQIAGGSYEQYF.

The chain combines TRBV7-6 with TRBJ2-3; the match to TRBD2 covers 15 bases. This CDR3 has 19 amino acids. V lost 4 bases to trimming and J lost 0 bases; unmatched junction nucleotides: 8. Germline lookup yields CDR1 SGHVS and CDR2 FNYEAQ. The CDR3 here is CASSYWTSGRAQSTDTQYF. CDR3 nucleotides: TGTGCCAGCAGCTATTGGACTAGCGGGAGGGCCCAAAGCACAGATACGCAGTATTTT.

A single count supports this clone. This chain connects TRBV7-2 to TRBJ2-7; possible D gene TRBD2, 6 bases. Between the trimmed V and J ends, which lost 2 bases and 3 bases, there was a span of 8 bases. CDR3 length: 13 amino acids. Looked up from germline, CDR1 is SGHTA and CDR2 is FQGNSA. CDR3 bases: TGTGCCAGCAGCTTAAGGGAGGACTACGAGCAGTACTTC. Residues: CASSLREDYEQYF.

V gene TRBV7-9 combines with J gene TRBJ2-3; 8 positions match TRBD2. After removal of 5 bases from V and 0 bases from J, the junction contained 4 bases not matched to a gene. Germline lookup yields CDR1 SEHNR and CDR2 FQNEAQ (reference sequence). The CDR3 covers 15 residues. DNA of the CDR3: TGTGCCAGCAGCGGCGGGGGGCTCAGCACAGATACGCAGTATTTT. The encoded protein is CASSGGGLSTDTQYF.

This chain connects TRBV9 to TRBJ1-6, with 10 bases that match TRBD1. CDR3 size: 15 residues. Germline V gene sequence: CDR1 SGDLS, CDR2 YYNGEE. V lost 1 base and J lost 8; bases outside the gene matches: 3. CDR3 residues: CASSVRDRGDSPLHF. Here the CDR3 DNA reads TGTGCCAGCAGCGTACGGGACAGGGGTGATTCACCCCTCCACTTT.

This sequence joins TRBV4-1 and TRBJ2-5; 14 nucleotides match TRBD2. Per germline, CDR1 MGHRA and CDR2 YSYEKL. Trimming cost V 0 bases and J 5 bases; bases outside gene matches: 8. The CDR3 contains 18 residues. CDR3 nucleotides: TGCGCCAGCAGCCAAGAAGACGGGACTAGCGGGAGACGGGAGACCCAGTACTTC. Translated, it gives CASSQEDGTSGRRETQYF.

The CDR3 loop is CASTLAGGSYNEQFF. The CDR3 DNA reads as TGTGCCAGCACCTTAGCGGGGGGATCCTACAATGAGCAGTTCTTC. The chain links TRBV2 to TRBJ2-1, with TRBD2 matching over 10 bases. Looked up from germline, CDR1 is SNHLY and CDR2 is FYNNEI. V lost 7 bases and J lost 1; bases outside the gene matches: 4. The CDR3 spans 15 residues.

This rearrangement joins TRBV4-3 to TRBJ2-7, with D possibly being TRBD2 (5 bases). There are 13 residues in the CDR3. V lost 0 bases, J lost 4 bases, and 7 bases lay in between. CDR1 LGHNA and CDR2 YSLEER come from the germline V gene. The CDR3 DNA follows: TGCGCCAGCAGCCAAGAGAGGGAATACGAGCAGTACTTC. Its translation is CASSQEREYEQYF.

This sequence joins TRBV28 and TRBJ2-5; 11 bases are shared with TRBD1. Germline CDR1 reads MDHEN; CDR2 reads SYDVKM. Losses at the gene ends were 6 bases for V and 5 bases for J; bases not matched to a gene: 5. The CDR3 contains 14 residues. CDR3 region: CASSNRDRGETQYF. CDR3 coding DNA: TGTGCCAGCAGCAACCGGGACAGGGGGGAGACCCAGTACTTC. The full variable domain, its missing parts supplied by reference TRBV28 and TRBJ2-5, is DVKVTQSSRYLVKRTGEKVFLECVQDMDHENMFWYRQDPGLGLRLIYFSYDVKMKEKGDIPEGYSVSREKKERFSLILESASTNQTSMYLCASSNRDRGETQYFGPGTRLLVL.

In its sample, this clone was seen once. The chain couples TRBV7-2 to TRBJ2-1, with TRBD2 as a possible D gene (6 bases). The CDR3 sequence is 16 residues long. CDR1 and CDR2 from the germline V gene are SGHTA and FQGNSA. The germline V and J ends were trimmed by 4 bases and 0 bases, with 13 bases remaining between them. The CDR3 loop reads CASSSRDGSSYNEQFF. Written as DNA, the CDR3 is TGTGCCAGCAGCTCCCGTGACGGGAGCTCCTACAATGAGCAGTTCTTC.